This T cell receptor beta chain stems from a study of blood T cell repertoires in COVID-19. This CDR3 has 17 residues. Germline-derived CDR1 and CDR2 are SEHNR and FQNEAQ (reference sequence). Losses at the gene ends were 3 bases for V and 0 bases for J; bases not matched to a gene: 3. TCRdb's table, derived via immunoSEQ multiplex PCR, lists solely in-frame clones and lacks some. Of fewer than 600,000 clones in the sample, 80% to 90% are singletons; the top ten hold roughly 0.84%. Sequencing was performed on peripheral blood. The chain has TRBV7-9 and TRBJ2-6; 9 positions match TRBD1. This receptor was taken from a man between 18 and 29 years old with COVID-19, enrolled during active disease. The CDR3 DNA reads TGTGCCAGCAGCTTGGGGACAGGGAGCTCTGGGGCCAACGTCCTGACTTTC. This sequence encodes CASSLGTGSSGANVLTF. Together with reference TRBV7-9 and TRBJ2-6, the CDR3 gives the full variable domain: DTGVSQNPRHKITKRGQNVTFRCDPISEHNRLYWYRQTLGQGPEFLTYFQNEAQLEKSRLLSDRFSAERPKGSFSTLEIQRTEQGDSAMYLCASSLGTGSSGANVLTFGAGSRLTVL.